This entry concerns a single T cell receptor (beta chain). This specimen comes from a study of blood T cell repertoires in COVID-19. Assay: immunoSEQ multiplex PCR; the TCRdb copy retains only in-frame clones and omits some. The repertoire consists of 89,000 or so clones, with 86% occurring once and the leading ten covering 7.5% to 9.5%. CDR1 MNHNY and CDR2 SVGAGI come from the germline V gene (reference sequence). This CDR3 comprises 13 residues. V was pared by 1 base and J by 5 bases, with 9 bases between. The receptor was derived from a man aged 50 to 60 with active COVID-19. The source material was peripheral blood. The genes are TRBV6-6 and TRBJ2-7; TRBD1 is a possible D gene (6 bases). The CDR3, as DNA: TGTGCCAGCAGTTACTGGGGGCTTAACGAGCAGTACTTC. This sequence encodes CASSYWGLNEQYF.